The rows below give T cell receptor beta chains drawn from one sample of a study of blood T cell repertoires in COVID-19. TCRdb keeps only in-frame clones here, not all; method: immunoSEQ multiplex PCR. Altogether 200,000 to 300,000 clones are present, roughly four fifths being singletons, with the ten largest covering roughly 3.3%. What was sequenced was peripheral blood. The source of these receptors is a woman between 18 and 30 years old with acute or convalescent COVID-19. The CDR3 runs from the conserved cysteine through the conserved F or W. D genes are given only for firm matches. Clone size is stated in some rows and not others, as once, few, many or a class when expanded.

size: NA; D: TRBD2; J: TRBJ2-1; V: TRBV7-8; DNA: TGTGCCAGCAGCTTAGCCGGACTAGCGGGAGTGTGGGGCAATGAGCAGTTCTTC; CDR3: CASSLAGLAGVWGNEQFF
size: few; D: TRBD2; J: TRBJ2-1; V: TRBV19; DNA: TGTGCCAGTAGTATAGACCTAGCGGGCTCCTACAATGAGCAGTTCTTC; CDR3: CASSIDLAGSYNEQFF
size: NA; D: TRBD1; J: TRBJ1-2; V: TRBV28; DNA: TGTGCCAGCAGCCCGCTCGACAGGGATGGCTACACCTTC; CDR3: CASSPLDRDGYTF
size: NA; D: NA; J: TRBJ1-1; V: TRBV3-1/TRBV3-2; DNA: TGTGCCAGCAGCCGACAGGAGACGAACACTGAAGCTTTCTTT; CDR3: CASSRQETNTEAFF
size: once; D: NA; J: TRBJ2-2; V: TRBV27; DNA: TGTGCCAGCAGCCTAGTCCCGAACACCGGGGAGCTGTTTTTT; CDR3: CASSLVPNTGELFF
size: few; D: NA; J: TRBJ1-2; V: TRBV5-6; DNA: TGTGCCAGCAGCTTGCAACAGGTGCTTGGTGGCTACACCTTC; CDR3: CASSLQQVLGGYTF
size: once; D: TRBD1; J: TRBJ1-2; V: TRBV28; DNA: TGTGCCAGCAGCTGGGGACAGATCTATGGCTACACCTTC; CDR3: CASSWGQIYGYTF
size: NA; D: NA; J: TRBJ2-5; V: TRBV11-2; DNA: TGTGCCAGCAGCCGAGCCGGCAGGCAAGAGACCCAGTACTTC; CDR3: CASSRAGRQETQYF
size: NA; D: TRBD1; J: TRBJ2-1; V: TRBV18; DNA: TGTGCCAGCTCACTACCACAGGGGAGATGGTTCAATGAGCAGTTCTTC; CDR3: CASSLPQGRWFNEQFF
size: NA; D: NA; J: TRBJ1-1; V: TRBV19; DNA: TGTGCCAGTACCCCAGACATGAACACTGAAGCTTTCTTT; CDR3: CASTPDMNTEAFF
size: NA; D: NA; J: TRBJ1-1; V: TRBV6-1; DNA: TGTGCCAGCAGTGAAATGTGGGGGGTAGGGGAAGCTTTCTTT; CDR3: CASSEMWGVGEAFF
size: NA; D: NA; J: TRBJ1-6; V: TRBV7-9; DNA: TGTGCCAGCAGGGGGCGGGGAGCGGGGTATTCACCCCTCCACTTT; CDR3: CASRGRGAGYSPLHF
size: NA; D: TRBD1; J: TRBJ2-5; V: TRBV6-5; DNA: TGTGCCAGCAGCGACCGGACAGGGTTGGAGGAGACCCAGTACTTC; CDR3: CASSDRTGLEETQYF
size: NA; D: TRBD2; J: TRBJ2-1; V: TRBV7-8; DNA: TGTGCCAGCAGCCCGGGACTAGCGGCCCCCTACAATGAGCAGTTCTTC; CDR3: CASSPGLAAPYNEQFF
size: once; D: NA; J: TRBJ2-5; V: TRBV7-2; DNA: TGTGCCAGCAGTCGCGGAGGCCGCGGGGAGACCCAGTACTTC; CDR3: CASSRGGRGETQYF
size: NA; D: TRBD1; J: TRBJ2-7; V: TRBV5-1; DNA: TGCGCCAGCAGCTTGGGACAGGGTTTAAACGAGCAGTACTTC; CDR3: CASSLGQGLNEQYF
size: NA; D: NA; J: TRBJ1-6; V: TRBV9; DNA: TGTGCCAGCAGCGTATCACAGAACAGGGCTTCACCCCTCCACTTT; CDR3: CASSVSQNRASPLHF
size: NA; D: NA; J: TRBJ2-7; V: TRBV5-4; DNA: TGTGCCAGCAGCGATACAGGCGCCAGCTACTCCTACGAGCAGTACTTC; CDR3: CASSDTGASYSYEQYF
size: NA; D: NA; J: TRBJ2-2; V: TRBV7-7; DNA: TGTGCTAGCAGCTTAGTCGGTTCCACCGGGGAGCTGTTTTTT; CDR3: CASSLVGSTGELFF